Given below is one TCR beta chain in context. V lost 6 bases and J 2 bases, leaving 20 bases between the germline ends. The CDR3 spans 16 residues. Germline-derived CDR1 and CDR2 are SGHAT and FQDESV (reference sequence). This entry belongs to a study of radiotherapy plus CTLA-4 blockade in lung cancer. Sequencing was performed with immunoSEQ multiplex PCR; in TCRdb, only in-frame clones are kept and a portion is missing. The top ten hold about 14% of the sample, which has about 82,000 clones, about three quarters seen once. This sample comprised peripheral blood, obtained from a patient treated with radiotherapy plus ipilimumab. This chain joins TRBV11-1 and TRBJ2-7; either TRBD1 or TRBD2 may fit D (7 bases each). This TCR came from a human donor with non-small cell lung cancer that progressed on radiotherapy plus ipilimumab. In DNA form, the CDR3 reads TGTGCCAGCAGTAAGGGGGGGACAGCGAAAACCTACGAGCAGTACTTC. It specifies CASSKGGTAKTYEQYF.